The 16 T cell receptor beta chains presented below share a single source sample, sequenced in a study of blood T cell repertoires in COVID-19. Profiled with immunoSEQ multiplex PCR; TCRdb holds only in-frame clones, not every one. The sample yields about 260,000 clones, over 80% seen once. Sequenced sample: peripheral blood. Receptors originate from a woman aged 40 to 50 who had recovered from COVID-19.

The V gene is TRBV19, the J gene TRBJ2-2, with 10 positions matching TRBD1. Trimming removed 9 bases from V and 1 base from J; junction bases left unmatched: 2. The CDR3 is 14 amino acids. Germline V gene data show CDR1 as LNHDA and CDR2 as SQIVND (reference sequence). CDR3 sequence reads: CASRDRGNTGELFF. CDR3 DNA: TGTGCCAGCCGGGACAGGGGGAACACCGGGGAGCTGTTTTTT.

The chain links TRBV9 to TRBJ1-4; 8 bases map to TRBD1. The junction had 4 bases not matched to a gene; V was cut back by 3 bases and J by 3 bases. Looked up from germline, CDR1 is SGDLS and CDR2 is YYNGEE. The CDR3 runs to 15 residues. The CDR3 protein is CASSGETGANEKLFF. DNA for the CDR3: TGTGCCAGCAGCGGGGAGACAGGGGCTAATGAAAAACTGTTTTTT.

The V and J genes are TRBV11-2 and TRBJ2-5; 8 bases are shared with TRBD2. Germline lookup yields CDR1 SGHAT and CDR2 FQNNGV. V dropped 1 base and J dropped 5; count of bases not matched to a gene: 9. This CDR3 is built from 16 residues. CDR3 in DNA: TGTGCCAGCAGCTTAGTACCAACGGGGGGGCCGGAGACCCAGTACTTC. Translated, it gives CASSLVPTGGPETQYF.

The CDR3 DNA sequence: TGTGCCAGCAGTAGTGGGACAGGAGCCTACGAGCAGTACTTC. Translation gives CASSSGTGAYEQYF. The chain uses TRBV2 and TRBJ2-7; 8 bases are shared with TRBD1. Per germline, CDR1 SNHLY and CDR2 FYNNEI. After removal of 5 bases from V and 2 bases from J, the junction contained 5 bases not matched to a gene. This CDR3 has 14 amino acids.

The gene calls are TRBV5-1 and TRBJ1-1; D remains unclear. The V and J ends lost 4 bases and 7 bases respectively, with 20 bases between them. Germline-derived CDR1 and CDR2 are SGHRS and YFSETQ. The CDR3 consists of 15 residues. The CDR3 reads CASSLRPGESGEAFF. CDR3 DNA: TGCGCCAGCAGCCTCCGTCCCGGCGAATCGGGTGAAGCTTTCTTT.

Here the CDR3 reads CASSEAPSGGSFSYNEQFF. The CDR3 nucleotides read TGTGCCAGCAGTGAAGCCCCTAGCGGGGGGAGCTTCTCCTACAATGAGCAGTTCTTC. V is TRBV6-1 and J is TRBJ2-1; 11 bases match TRBD2. Germline CDR1 and CDR2: MNHNS and SASEGT. The trim removed 0 bases at V and 0 bases at J, leaving 7 bases unmatched. This CDR3 region has 19 residues.

The chain links TRBV2 to TRBJ1-4; D may be TRBD1 (6 bases). With 3 bases removed from V and 11 bases from J, the gap between germline ends came to 13 bases. This CDR3 spans 13 amino acids. Germline lookup yields CDR1 SNHLY and CDR2 FYNNEI. This CDR3 is CASSEVTGVKLFF. CDR3 nucleotides: TGTGCCAGCAGTGAGGTGACAGGAGTGAAACTGTTTTTT.

The chain carries TRBV9 and TRBJ2-2; D is perhaps TRBD2 (6 bases). This CDR3 has 17 residues. The V end lost 0 bases, the J end lost 8 bases, and 20 bases lay between the germline ends. The germline V gene encodes CDR1 SGDLS and CDR2 YYNGEE. CDR3 sequence reads: CASSVVPGVPGWGELFF. In nucleotides, the CDR3 is TGTGCCAGCAGCGTAGTACCGGGAGTCCCTGGCTGGGGGGAGCTGTTTTTT.

The chain has TRBV24-1 and TRBJ2-3; no clear D gene. This CDR3 has 14 residues. Germline V lookup: CDR1 KGHDR, CDR2 SFDVKD. Trimming removed 3 bases at V and 6 bases at J, with 12 bases between. Written as DNA, the CDR3 is TGTGCCACCAGTGATACCTCTCGCGCGGATACGCAGTATTTT. Translating it yields CATSDTSRADTQYF.

This chain uses TRBV11-3 with TRBJ2-7; 7 bases are shared with TRBD2. CDR1 SGHNT and CDR2 YENEEA come from the germline V gene. The CDR3 contains 14 residues. J lost 2 bases, V lost 5 bases, and 6 bases had no gene match. The CDR3 region has the DNA TGTGCCAGCAGCCCGGGGAGGGCGACCTACGAGCAGTACTTC. It translates to CASSPGRATYEQYF.

The chain uses TRBV13 and TRBJ2-6; 11 nucleotides match TRBD2. Germline CDR1 and CDR2: PRHDT and FYEKMQ (reference sequence). The CDR3 totals 19 residues. V gave up 1 base and J gave up 1 base; unmatched junction bases: 6. The CDR3, as DNA: TGTGCCAGCAGCTTAGTGGCGACTAGCGGGGCTTCTGGGGCCAACGTCCTGACTTTC. Protein product: CASSLVATSGASGANVLTF. Using reference TRBV13 and TRBJ2-6 for the parts outside the CDR3, the full variable domain is AAGVIQSPRHLIKEKRETATLKCYPIPRHDTVYWYQQGPGQDPQFLISFYEKMQSDKGSIPDRFSAQQFSDYHSELNMSSLELGDSALYFCASSLVATSGASGANVLTFGAGSRLTVL.

This chain uses TRBV5-1 with TRBJ2-3, with 9 bases matching TRBD2. J lost 5 bases, V lost 8 bases, and 9 bases had no gene match. Per germline, CDR1 SGHRS and CDR2 YFSETQ. CDR3 size: 14 residues. The CDR3, as DNA: TGCGCCAGGCGCGGGGGGGGCGAGGGAGATACGCAGTATTTT. Translated: CARRGGGEGDTQYF.

V usage is TRBV6-7 and J usage is TRBJ1-5; TRBD1 might be the D (6 bases). TRBV6-7 is labeled an ORF, and its function is uncertain. Trimming removed 10 bases at V and 8 bases at J, with 21 bases between. This CDR3 has 14 residues. The CDR3 sequence: CANLQGSREEPQHF. The CDR3 DNA sequence: TGTGCCAACCTACAGGGCTCGAGAGAGGAGCCCCAGCATTTT.

The V and J genes are TRBV19 and TRBJ2-2, with D possibly being TRBD1 (6 bases). Germline V lookup: CDR1 LNHDA, CDR2 SQIVND (reference sequence). The CDR3 runs 15 residues. The ends were cut back, 5 bases at V and 5 bases at J, with 15 bases in the middle. The CDR3 here is CASSRQGKGTGELFF. CDR3 nucleotide sequence: TGTGCCAGTAGTCGGCAGGGGAAAGGGACCGGGGAGCTGTTTTTT.

The sample holds one count of this clone. This rearrangement joins TRBV19 to TRBJ1-2; 10 bases fit TRBD1. CDR1 is LNHDA, CDR2 SQIVND, per germline (reference sequence). CDR3 length: 14 amino acids. V shed 7 bases and J 4 bases; nucleotides not matched to a gene: 6. This CDR3 is CASTRQGARYGYTF. CDR3 nucleotide sequence: TGTGCCAGTACGAGACAGGGGGCGCGCTATGGCTACACCTTC. The whole variable domain, filled in from reference TRBV19 and TRBJ1-2, reads DGGITQSPKYLFRKEGQNVTLSCEQNLNHDAMYWYRQDPGQGLRLIYYSQIVNDFQKGDIAEGYSVSREKKESFPLTVTSAQKNPTAFYLCASTRQGARYGYTFGSGTRLTVV.

V gene TRBV10-1 combines with J gene TRBJ1-1, with no clear D. Germline lookup yields CDR1 WNHNN and CDR2 SYGVQD (reference sequence). CDR3 length: 12 amino acids. Trimming took 3 bases from V and 3 from J, leaving 5 bases between them. The CDR3 reads CASSDSDTEAFF. CDR3 bases: TGCGCCAGCAGTGATTCGGACACTGAAGCTTTCTTT.